This T cell receptor (beta chain) was sequenced in a study of synovial regulatory T cells in juvenile arthritis. Germline V lookup: CDR1 WNHNN, CDR2 SYGVQD (reference sequence). The CDR3 loop spans 16 amino acids. Only the protein is available. The protocol was immunoSEQ multiplex PCR, while the TCRdb copy is restricted to in-frame clones and leaves out a portion. The sample holds roughly 9,200 clones. The TCR comes from a donor younger than 30 with juvenile idiopathic arthritis. The chain is built from TRBV10-1 and TRBJ2-7; TCRdb gives TRBD2 as the D gene, but with no DNA this cannot be confirmed. Sequencing was carried out using Treg cells from blood. Stated subset: remaining (HLA-DR-negative) circulating blood Treg cells. CDR3 sequence: CASSDGLAGELGEQYF.